This TCR beta chain comes out of a study of long-term antiretroviral therapy in people with HIV. Overall study findings and caveats: The blood, collected between the mid-2000s and the late 2010s, was possibly taken under older ART regimens. Patients on ART gained diversity, which nonetheless stayed below transplant donor controls.

For this clone: As yet, its antigen is unknown.

Trimming removed 5 bases from V and 6 bases from J, with 16 bases in between. Germline loops: CDR1 SGHVS, CDR2 FQNEAQ. The CDR3 has 14 residues. The run of the v3.0 immunoSEQ assay was at survey level. Here immunoSEQ multiplex PCR was the method, and the copy in TCRdb shows in-frame clones only, minus some. In the table there are about 20,000 clones, approximately 86% of which are singletons. The starting material was unsorted PBMCs, obtained 2.1 years after starting antiretroviral therapy. V is TRBV7-8 and J is TRBJ1-1, with a weak D call TRBD1 (6 bases). The TCR was taken from a man between 18 and 35 years old with HIV. Here the CDR3 reads CASSLYRAGAEAFF. The DNA of the CDR3 is TGTGCCAGCAGCCTGTACAGGGCGGGCGCTGAAGCTTTCTTT.